Presented here are 24 T cell receptor beta chains from one specimen sequenced in a study of T and B cells in COVID-19 patients (dated by TCRdb to the early 2020s). TRB repertoires were amplified from around 250-500 ng of genomic DNA extracted from blood. The data were produced on an Illumina MiSeq. TRB rearrangements were amplified by multiplex PCR with BIOMED2 TRB-A/B primer pools. TCRdb trimmed public reads at Q25 via fastp, called clones via MiXCR and kept in-frame beta chains. CDR3 protein sequences are deduplicated, and each keeps its most common genes and DNA. The sample table contains approximately 11,000 distinct CDR3 sequences; only one count was recorded for around 31% of them. Together, the top ten hold around 15% of the sample. The sequenced material came from blood. Source of these receptors: a human donor with active COVID-19.

This chain joins TRBV6-5 and TRBJ1-6; TRBD1 agrees at 8 bases. Germline V gene sequence: CDR1 MNHEY, CDR2 SVGAGI. This CDR3 spans 18 amino acids. J gave up 0 bases and V 5 bases, and 9 bases lay outside the gene matches. In DNA form, the CDR3 reads TGTGCCAGCAGTGACCGGACAGGGACGAGCTCCTATAATTCACCCCTCCACTTT. Its protein is CASSDRTGTSSYNSPLHF.

The rearrangement joins TRBV11-1 to TRBJ1-4; 11 bases agree with TRBD1. After removal of 5 bases from V and 7 bases from J, the junction contained 3 bases not matched to a gene. Per germline, CDR1 SGHAT and CDR2 FQDESV (reference sequence). The CDR3 has 14 residues. The CDR3 reads CASSLGTGGEKLFF. DNA for the CDR3: TGTGCCAGCAGCCTGGGGACAGGGGGTGAAAAACTGTTTTTT.

This clonotype is medium-sized by share. This chain links TRBV19 with TRBJ2-1; 8 positions agree with TRBD1. The CDR3 consists of 14 residues. Unmatched junction bases numbered 3, after V lost 5 bases and J lost 3 bases. Germline V lookup: CDR1 LNHDA, CDR2 SQIVND (reference sequence). CDR3 residues: CASSFDRGYNEQFF. The CDR3 DNA follows: TGTGCCAGTAGTTTTGACAGGGGCTACAATGAGCAGTTCTTC. The whole variable domain, remainder taken from reference TRBV19 and TRBJ2-1, is DGGITQSPKYLFRKEGQNVTLSCEQNLNHDAMYWYRQDPGQGLRLIYYSQIVNDFQKGDIAEGYSVSREKKESFPLTVTSAQKNPTAFYLCASSFDRGYNEQFFGPGTRLTVL.

The chain joins TRBV14 to TRBJ1-6; D remains unclear. CDR1 is SGHDN and CDR2 is FVKESK in the germline V gene. V lost 8 bases to trimming and J lost 6 bases, with 11 bases between them. The CDR3 spans 13 residues. The CDR3 region is CASQAMVNSPLHF. DNA for the CDR3: TGTGCCAGCCAAGCGATGGTTAATTCACCCCTCCACTTT.

As regards this clonotype: The final CDR3 position lacks the conserved phenylalanine or tryptophan, pointing to a likely read error. This chain uses TRBV18 with TRBJ1-6; 7 bases map to TRBD1. Trimming took 3 bases from V and 10 from J; bases not matched to a gene: 9. This CDR3 contains 15 residues. From germline, CDR1 is KGHSH and CDR2 LQKENI. The CDR3 protein is CASSPTGAAGSPLHL. The CDR3 bases are TGTGCCAGCTCACCCACAGGGGCCGCTGGGTCACCCCTCCACTTA.

The V call is TRBV18, the J call TRBJ1-1; 7 bases fit TRBD1. Germline V gene lookup returns CDR1 KGHSH and CDR2 LQKENI. CDR3 length: 16 residues. The trim removed 3 bases at V and 1 base at J, leaving 8 bases unmatched. The DNA of the CDR3 is TGTGCCAGCTCACCCGCCTCCGGACAGGAGAACACTGAAGCTTTCTTT. Its translation: CASSPASGQENTEAFF. The variable domain in full, with the rest retrieved from reference TRBV18 and TRBJ1-1, is NAGVMQNPRHLVRRRGQEARLRCSPMKGHSHVYWYRQLPEEGLKFMVYLQKENIIDESGMPKERFSAEFPKEGPSILRIQQVVRGDSAAYFCASSPASGQENTEAFFGQGTRLTVV.

Within the sample, this clonotype is medium-sized. This chain uses TRBV7-6 with TRBJ2-7; no firm D call. Germline CDR1 SGHVS, CDR2 FNYEAQ. V was cut by 0 bases and J by 6 bases, with 9 bases left in between. This CDR3 contains 13 residues. CDR3 DNA: TGTGCCAGCAGCTTAGCGAGGTCGGGCGAGCAGTACTTC. Translated: CASSLARSGEQYF.

This clonotype is deemed medium-sized. V and J are TRBV27 and TRBJ2-1; D may be TRBD2 (6 bases). The V and J ends lost 6 bases and 10 bases respectively, with 19 bases between them. The CDR3 covers 14 residues. The germline V gene has CDR1 MNHEY and CDR2 SMNVEV (reference sequence). The DNA for the CDR3 is TGTGCCAGCAGGTTTCGCGGAGGGAGCGGAGAGCAGTTCTTC. Encoded protein: CASRFRGGSGEQFF.

Relative to its sample, this clonotype is medium-sized. The V call is TRBV19, the J call TRBJ1-5; 7 bases fit TRBD1. In germline, CDR1 is LNHDA, CDR2 SQIVND (reference sequence). After removal of 5 bases from V and 5 bases from J, the junction contained 9 bases not matched to a gene. This CDR3 spans 15 amino acids. DNA of the CDR3: TGTGCCAGTAGTCCCGGGACAGCCGGTGATCAGCCCCAGCATTTT. This gives the protein CASSPGTAGDQPQHF.

This clonotype rates as medium-sized. The chain couples TRBV30 to TRBJ2-5, with unresolved D. The V end lost 5 bases, the J end lost 5 bases, and 12 bases lay between the germline ends. This CDR3 has 12 residues. Germline V gives CDR1 GTSNPN, CDR2 SVGIG (reference sequence). Here the CDR3 DNA reads TGTGCCTGGGGTGAGGTGAGGGAGACCCAGTACTTC. Translated: CAWGEVRETQYF.

This chain uses TRBV6-6 with TRBJ1-1; D ambiguous. Trimming cost V 6 bases and J 3 bases, with 5 bases left between them. This CDR3 is 11 amino acids long. CDR1 is MNHNY, CDR2 SVGAGI, per germline (reference sequence). Here the CDR3 DNA reads TGTGCCAGCAGCCCGGACACTGAAGCTTTCTTT. Translated, it gives CASSPDTEAFF.

The sample holds a few counts of this clonotype. The CDR3 DNA reads TGTGCCAGCAGCTTAATTCAAGGGGGGGGGCTAACCAACGTCCTGACTTTC. Its translation: CASSLIQGGGLTNVLTF. The chain joins TRBV7-6 to TRBJ2-6; D is possibly TRBD2 (7 bases). Germline V gene lookup returns CDR1 SGHVS and CDR2 FNYEAQ. The CDR3 is 17 residues long. Trimming cost V 2 bases and J 8 bases, with 19 bases left between them.

About this clonotype: A junction end diverges from the germline sequence, so it may reflect a read error. CDR3 protein: CASSFVDRDSGNTIYF. CDR3 DNA sequence: TGCGCCAGCAGCTTCGTGGACCGCGACTCTGGAAACACCATATATTTT. The genes are TRBV5-3 and TRBJ1-3; unclear D gene. TRBV5-3 is an open reading frame, and its role is uncertain. This CDR3 is 16 amino acids long.

This rearrangement joins TRBV10-3 to TRBJ1-3; possible D gene TRBD1, 6 bases. V lost 6 bases to trimming and J lost 0 bases, with 15 bases between them. The CDR3 runs to 16 residues. CDR1 is ENHRY, CDR2 SYGVKD, per germline. Here the CDR3 reads CAISGSDSLSGNTIYF. The CDR3 nucleotides read TGTGCCATCAGCGGATCGGACAGTCTCTCTGGAAACACCATATATTTT.

This clonotype was counted only a few times. DNA for the CDR3: TGTGCCAGCAGTTACTCGAATCCCGTGAACACTGAAGCTTTCTTT. It codes for CASSYSNPVNTEAFF. The rearrangement uses TRBV6-5 and TRBJ1-1; no clear D. There are 15 residues in the CDR3. V was trimmed by 0 bases and J by 0 bases, leaving 8 bases between them. The germline gives CDR1 MNHEY, CDR2 SVGAGI.

The rearrangement links TRBV5-1 to TRBJ2-3, with D unclear. The V gene lost 0 bases and the J gene lost 2 bases, with 13 bases spanning the gap. The germline V gene has CDR1 SGHRS and CDR2 YFSETQ. The CDR3 has 16 amino acids. As DNA, the CDR3 is TGCGCCAGCAGCTTGGGCTCGGCACGAACCACAGATACGCAGTATTTT. It yields the protein CASSLGSARTTDTQYF.

Judged by abundance, this clonotype is medium-sized. The chain has TRBV19 and TRBJ1-5, with 12 bases fitting TRBD1. From germline, CDR1 is LNHDA and CDR2 SQIVND (reference sequence). The CDR3 loop spans 16 amino acids. Unmatched junction bases numbered 4, after V lost 5 bases and J lost 2 bases. DNA for the CDR3: TGTGCCAGTAGTTCCCGGGACAGGGGGCGCAATCAGCCCCAGCATTTT. Amino acid sequence: CASSSRDRGRNQPQHF.

This clonotype is labeled as medium-sized. This rearrangement joins TRBV12-3 or TRBV12-4 to TRBJ2-3; possibly TRBD2 for D (6 bases). Trimming removed 6 bases at V and 1 base at J, with 23 bases between. This CDR3 region has 18 residues. The CDR3 is CASRSAGSLVDRTDTQYF. DNA of the CDR3: TGTGCCAGCAGATCCGCGGGAAGTTTGGTCGATCGCACAGATACGCAGTATTTT.

The rearrangement links TRBV6-1 to TRBJ2-5; TRBD1 might be the D (5 bases). In germline, CDR1 is MNHNS, CDR2 SASEGT. Trimming removed 0 bases from V and 5 bases from J, with 16 bases in between. The length of the CDR3 is 16 residues. CDR3 sequence (DNA): TGTGCCAGCAGTGAAGCAGGGGCCGCCCTGGGGGAGACCCAGTACTTC. Translating gives CASSEAGAALGETQYF.

This chain connects TRBV5-1 to TRBJ2-7, with 8 nucleotides matching TRBD1. This CDR3 comprises 11 residues. Per the germline V gene, CDR1 is SGHRS and CDR2 is YFSETQ. J lost 9 bases, V lost 4 bases, and 3 bases had no gene match. The CDR3 protein is CASSPGTGQYF. CDR3 coding DNA: TGCGCCAGCAGCCCAGGGACAGGGCAGTACTTC. Complete variable domain (other parts from reference TRBV5-1 and TRBJ2-7): KAGVTQTPRYLIKTRGQQVTLSCSPISGHRSVSWYQQTPGQGLQFLFEYFSETQRNKGNFPGRFSGRQFSNSRSEMNVSTLELGDSALYLCASSPGTGQYFGPGTRLTVT.

This clonotype rates as medium-sized. This chain uses TRBV6-5 with TRBJ2-2, with D possibly being TRBD2 (6 bases). With 7 bases removed from V and 1 base from J, the gap between germline ends came to 10 bases. CDR1 and CDR2 from the germline V gene are MNHEY and SVGAGI. This CDR3 comprises 14 residues. CDR3 in DNA: TGTGCCAGCAAGGTAGCGGAGAACACCGGGGAGCTGTTTTTT. Its translation is CASKVAENTGELFF.

Sample share makes this clonotype medium-sized. The chain joins TRBV5-5 to TRBJ2-2, with TRBD1 matching 9 bases. This CDR3 region has 15 residues. Trimming took 1 base from V and 6 from J; bases not matched to a gene: 4. The germline gives CDR1 SGHKS, CDR2 YYEKEE (reference sequence). The CDR3 is CASSLHRGPAGELFF. CDR3 coding DNA: TGTGCCAGCAGCTTGCACAGGGGGCCGGCCGGGGAGCTGTTTTTT.

The chain recombines TRBV7-2 with TRBJ2-2; D uncertain. This CDR3 contains 13 residues. With 3 bases removed from V and 5 bases from J, the gap between germline ends came to 7 bases. From germline, CDR1 is SGHTA and CDR2 FQGNSA. The DNA for the CDR3 is TGTGCCAGCAGCTTTATGGCAACCGGGGAGCTGTTTTTT. Translated: CASSFMATGELFF.

By share, this clonotype counts as medium-sized. The genes are TRBV18 and TRBJ2-3, with TRBD1 matching 10 bases. The length of the CDR3 is 15 residues. V shed 2 bases, J shed 5 bases, and the junction held 4 bases outside the gene matches. Looked up from germline, CDR1 is KGHSH and CDR2 is LQKENI. CDR3: CASSPVTGGRDTQYF. For the CDR3, the DNA is TGTGCCAGCTCACCAGTGACAGGGGGCAGAGATACGCAGTATTTT.